This T cell receptor (beta chain) was captured by sequencing in a study of beta chain features in type 1 diabetes. General study points: Type 1 diabetes patients showed a moderate but significant shortening of TCRB CDR3s in all four CD4+ subsets. Insertions at VDJ junctions were less frequent in type 1 diabetes patients. These patients also deleted more nucleotides at the same junctions.

One heparinised blood draw, averaging about 120 mL, came from each donor. A sort by CD45RO/CCR7/CD25/CD127/CD95/CD27 yielded CD4+ naive, central memory, regulatory and stem cell-like memory cells. Trimming took off 5 bases at V and 3 bases at J, with 5 bases between the two ends. The germline gives CDR1 SGHTS, CDR2 YDEGEE. The CDR3 covers 11 residues. The study reverse transcribed the entire isolated RNA, so it sequenced expressed TCRB transcripts. For naive, central memory and regulatory T cell samples, reads averaged around 3.5 million. The data were produced by immunoSEQ multiplex PCR, yet TCRdb's version contains in-frame clones alone and is incomplete. Of roughly 100,000 clones listed, 28% are singletons. For this clone: Antigen unknown.

The chain has TRBV5-8 and TRBJ1-2; no firm D call. Sequences were obtained from central memory CD4+ T cells from blood. This receptor was obtained from a woman aged 18-29 years with type 1 diabetes. CDR3 bases: TGTGCCAGCAGACTCTACTATGGCTACACCTTC. It encodes CASRLYYGYTF.